This T cell receptor (beta chain) comes out of a study of blood T cells in healthy people across ages. The authors ran a second PCR of about 6 to 12 cycles using a sample-barcoded 5' primer and a J-beta primer mix. TCRdb redid the calling of the 5' RACE reads with MiXCR, one entry per CDR3 protein. The sample consists of about 1.1 million distinct CDR3 sequences, about two fifths of them appearing once. Study-wide results and caveats: Changes seen in expanded clonotypes were possibly confounded by donor CMV status left unknown.

Notes on this clonotype: Antigen: not known.

The V gene end was trimmed by 8 bases and the J gene end by 2 bases; junction bases not matched to a gene: 7. Germline loops: CDR1 MGHRA, CDR2 YSYEKL. This CDR3 has 15 amino acids. This TCR came from a man aged 18 to 29 in good health. The J gene is TRBJ2-1, the V gene TRBV4-1, with TRBD2 matching over 9 bases. Material: blood. In DNA form, the CDR3 reads TGCGCCAGCGGTAGCGGGGGTCCAACCTACAATGAGCAGTTCTTC. Its translation: CASGSGGPTYNEQFF.